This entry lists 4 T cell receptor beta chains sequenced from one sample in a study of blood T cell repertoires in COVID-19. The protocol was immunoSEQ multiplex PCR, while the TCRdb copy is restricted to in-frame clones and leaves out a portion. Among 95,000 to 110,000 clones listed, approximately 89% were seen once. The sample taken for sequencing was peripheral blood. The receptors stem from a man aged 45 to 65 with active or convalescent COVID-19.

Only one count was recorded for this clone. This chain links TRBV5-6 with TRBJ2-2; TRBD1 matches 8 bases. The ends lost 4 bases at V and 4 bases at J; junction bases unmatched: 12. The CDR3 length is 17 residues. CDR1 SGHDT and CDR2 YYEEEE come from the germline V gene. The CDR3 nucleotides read TGTGCCAGCAGCCTTGGGACAGGAACCGCTGGCACCGGGGAGCTGTTTTTT. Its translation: CASSLGTGTAGTGELFF. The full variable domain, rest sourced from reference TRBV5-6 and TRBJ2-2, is DAGVTQSPTHLIKTRGQQVTLRCSPKSGHDTVSWYQQALGQGPQFIFQYYEEEERQRGNFPDRFSGHQFPNYSSELNVNALLLGDSALYLCASSLGTGTAGTGELFFGEGSRLTVL.

Written as DNA, the CDR3 is TGTGCCAGCAGCTTACAGGGGCCTACTGAAGCTTTCTTT. Translating it yields CASSLQGPTEAFF. The gene calls are TRBV11-2 and TRBJ1-1; the D gene is possibly TRBD1 (6 bases). V was pared by 2 bases and J by 5 bases, with 9 bases between. Germline V gene sequence: CDR1 SGHAT, CDR2 FQNNGV. This CDR3 spans 13 amino acids.

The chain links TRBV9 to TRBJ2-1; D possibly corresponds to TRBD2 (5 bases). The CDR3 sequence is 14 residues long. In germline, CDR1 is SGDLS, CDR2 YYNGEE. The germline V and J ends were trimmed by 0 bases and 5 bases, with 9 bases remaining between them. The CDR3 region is CASSVVSGNNEQFF. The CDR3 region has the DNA TGTGCCAGCAGCGTAGTGAGCGGTAACAATGAGCAGTTCTTC.

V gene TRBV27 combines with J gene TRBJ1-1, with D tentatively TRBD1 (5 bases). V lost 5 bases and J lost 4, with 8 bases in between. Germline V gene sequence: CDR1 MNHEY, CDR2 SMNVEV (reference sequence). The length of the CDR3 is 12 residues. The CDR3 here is CASSGHPTEAFF. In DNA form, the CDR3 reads TGTGCCAGCAGTGGACATCCCACTGAAGCTTTCTTT.